The 16 T cell receptor beta chains presented below share a single source sample, sequenced in a study of blood T cell repertoires in COVID-19 (dated by TCRdb to the early 2020s). Library prep was done by the immunoSEQ multiplex PCR assay. In TCRdb, the immuneACCESS table is reduced to in-frame sequences with V and J assigned. These tables do not hold every clone; where another copy was compared, an unresolved V gene accounts for under half, and the others remain unexplained. The sample yields 240,000 or so clones; 86% were counted once. Of the sample, roughly 2% is held by the ten largest clones. The sample taken for sequencing was PBMCs or T cells enriched from blood (not recorded which). The receptors come from a woman in her 50s who had recovered from COVID-19.

The rearrangement uses TRBV19 and TRBJ2-7; perhaps TRBD1 as D (5 bases). The CDR3 extends over 15 amino acids. The germline V and J ends were trimmed by 0 bases and 7 bases, with 16 bases remaining between them. Germline V gives CDR1 LNHDA, CDR2 SQIVND (reference sequence). The CDR3: CASSIEAGLKTEQYF. In DNA, the CDR3 is TGTGCCAGTAGTATAGAAGCAGGGCTCAAAACGGAGCAGTACTTC. The full variable domain, its missing parts supplied by reference TRBV19 and TRBJ2-7, is DGGITQSPKYLFRKEGQNVTLSCEQNLNHDAMYWYRQDPGQGLRLIYYSQIVNDFQKGDIAEGYSVSREKKESFPLTVTSAQKNPTAFYLCASSIEAGLKTEQYFGPGTRLTVT.

The V and J genes are TRBV15 and TRBJ2-1, with 7 bases aligning to TRBD2. Germline V gene data show CDR1 as LNHNV and CDR2 as YYDKDF (reference sequence). J gave up 7 bases and V 8 bases, and 17 bases lay outside the gene matches. The length of the CDR3 is 16 residues. The CDR3, as DNA: TGTGCCACCGCTCCTACTCGGGAGGCTCAAGGGAATGAGCAGTTCTTC. It specifies CATAPTREAQGNEQFF.

This sequence joins TRBV7-2 and TRBJ2-3; 9 bases line up with TRBD2. This CDR3 is built from 17 residues. CDR1 and CDR2 (germline): SGHTA, FQGNSA. The J segment lost 4 bases and the V segment lost 5 bases, leaving 13 bases of the junction unmatched. CDR3 loop: CASSRLGTSQQPDTQYF. Here the CDR3 DNA reads TGTGCCAGCAGCAGACTCGGGACTAGCCAGCAGCCAGATACGCAGTATTTT.

This rearrangement joins TRBV7-6 to TRBJ2-1, with D tentatively TRBD2 (5 bases). This CDR3 has 16 residues. Germline loops: CDR1 SGHVS, CDR2 FNYEAQ. The V gene lost 2 bases and the J gene lost 4 bases, with 15 bases spanning the gap. CDR3 sequence reads: CASSLYPGGQYNEQFF. The CDR3 DNA is TGTGCCAGCAGCTTATATCCGGGCGGGCAATACAATGAGCAGTTCTTC.

The chain is built from TRBV5-1 and TRBJ1-1; TRBD1 matches at 12 bases. The length of the CDR3 is 21 residues. With 0 bases clipped from V and 0 bases from J, the junction kept 15 bases outside the gene matches. From germline, CDR1 is SGHRS and CDR2 YFSETQ. CDR3 protein: CASSLGDRGRHGPQMNTEAFF. The CDR3 DNA follows: TGCGCCAGCAGCTTGGGGGACAGGGGGCGGCACGGCCCCCAAATGAACACTGAAGCTTTCTTT.

The V gene is TRBV6-5, the J gene TRBJ2-7; possibly TRBD1 for D (5 bases). Trimming stripped 7 bases from V and 6 bases from J, with 19 bases between. Per the germline V gene, CDR1 is MNHEY and CDR2 is SVGAGI. There are 14 residues in the CDR3. CDR3 bases: TGTGCCAGCACCAACCCTCTAGGGGCCACCGAGCAGTACTTC. Residues: CASTNPLGATEQYF.

The gene calls are TRBV27 and TRBJ2-3, with 8 bases fitting TRBD1. Germline V gene sequence: CDR1 MNHEY, CDR2 SMNVEV (reference sequence). There are 14 residues in the CDR3. Trimming at V came to 5 bases and at J to 4 bases, leaving 5 bases not matched to a gene. CDR3 sequence: CASSVQGVADTQYF. The DNA for the CDR3 is TGTGCCAGCAGTGTACAGGGGGTGGCAGATACGCAGTATTTT.

The chain couples TRBV14 to TRBJ2-5; D is undetermined. V was cut by 1 base and J by 5 bases, with 14 bases left in between. The CDR3 is 15 residues long. From germline, CDR1 is SGHDN and CDR2 FVKESK. The CDR3 spells CASSQVFYGHETQYF. CDR3 nucleotides: TGTGCCAGCAGCCAAGTTTTCTATGGGCACGAGACCCAGTACTTC.

The chain is built from TRBV7-2 and TRBJ2-1; no reliable D call. Trimming removed 1 base at V and 6 bases at J, with 10 bases between. The CDR3 covers 14 residues. In germline, CDR1 is SGHTA, CDR2 FQGNSA. The CDR3 here is CASSLGLVGNEQFF. DNA for the CDR3: TGTGCCAGCAGCTTAGGTTTAGTCGGCAATGAGCAGTTCTTC. The whole variable domain, filled in from reference TRBV7-2 and TRBJ2-1, reads GAGVSQSPSNKVTEKGKDVELRCDPISGHTALYWYRQSLGQGLEFLIYFQGNSAPDKSGLPSDRFSAERTGGSVSTLTIQRTQQEDSAVYLCASSLGLVGNEQFFGPGTRLTVL.

This clone has more than one count but fewer than ten. The rearrangement uses TRBV9 and TRBJ2-2, with TRBD1 as a possible D gene (6 bases). V was shortened by 0 bases and J by 4 bases, with 16 bases between the two germline ends. CDR3 length: 17 residues. CDR1 SGDLS and CDR2 YYNGEE come from the germline V gene. The CDR3 DNA follows: TGTGCCAGCAGCGTAGCGGCAGGGGCGCCCCGCACCGGGGAGCTGTTTTTT. It yields the protein CASSVAAGAPRTGELFF.

The V gene is TRBV29-1, the J gene TRBJ2-1; no reliable D call. Germline values: CDR1 SQVTM, CDR2 ANQGSEA. The CDR3 contains 13 residues. The ends were cut back, 3 bases at V and 3 bases at J, with 9 bases in the middle. DNA for the CDR3: TGCAGCGTTGATCTGTCTGTCTACAATGAGCAGTTCTTC. As protein: CSVDLSVYNEQFF.

The chain combines TRBV7-3 with TRBJ2-7; tentative D call: TRBD1 (5 bases). This CDR3 is 14 amino acids long. V dropped 0 bases and J dropped 4 bases, with 10 bases sitting between them. Germline values: CDR1 SGHTA, CDR2 FQGTGA. The chain's CDR3 is CASSLTSDSYEQYF. The CDR3 nucleotides read TGTGCCAGCAGCTTAACCTCCGACAGTTACGAGCAGTACTTC.

The chain joins TRBV7-9 to TRBJ2-1, with TRBD1 as a possible D gene (5 bases). V dropped 4 bases and J dropped 4 bases, with 8 bases sitting between them. This CDR3 is 13 amino acids long. Germline V CDR1 and CDR2: SEHNR, FQNEAQ (reference sequence). In DNA, the CDR3 is TGTGCCAGCAGCTCGTACAGGTACAATGAGCAGTTCTTC. Translation: CASSSYRYNEQFF. The entire variable domain, with the rest obtained from reference TRBV7-9 and TRBJ2-1, is as follows: DTGVSQNPRHKITKRGQNVTFRCDPISEHNRLYWYRQTLGQGPEFLTYFQNEAQLEKSRLLSDRFSAERPKGSFSTLEIQRTEQGDSAMYLCASSSYRYNEQFFGPGTRLTVL.

CDR3 DNA: TGTGCCACCAGTGCCCTCGGACTAGCGGGGAACACCGGGGAGCTGTTTTTT. Its translation is CATSALGLAGNTGELFF. This chain uses TRBV24-1 with TRBJ2-2; 11 nucleotides agree with TRBD2. J was trimmed by 1 base and V by 5 bases; bases with no gene match: 5. This CDR3 region has 17 residues. The germline V gene encodes CDR1 KGHDR and CDR2 SFDVKD.

The V gene is TRBV6-2 or TRBV6-3, the J gene TRBJ1-3; TRBD1 is a possible D gene (5 bases). Germline V gene data show CDR1 as MNHEY and CDR2 as SVGEGT. V dropped 2 bases and J dropped 0 bases, with 11 bases sitting between them. The CDR3 runs 16 residues. CDR3 amino acids: CASSYPQDYSGNTIYF. The CDR3 region has the DNA TGTGCCAGCAGTTACCCACAGGACTACTCTGGAAACACCATATATTTT.

The chain has TRBV7-2 and TRBJ2-6; TRBD1 aligns across 8 bases. Trimming removed 4 bases from V and 0 bases from J; junction bases left unmatched: 8. The germline gives CDR1 SGHTA, CDR2 FQGNSA. This CDR3 has 18 residues. The CDR3 spells CASSSKGTGRSGANVLTF. The CDR3, as DNA: TGTGCCAGCAGCTCCAAAGGGACAGGCCGCTCTGGGGCCAACGTCCTGACTTTC.